This TCR beta chain came from a study of blood T cell repertoires in COVID-19. Remarks on this clone: Other DNA variants within this sample encode the same CDR3.

CDR1 is LNHDA, CDR2 SQIVND, per germline (reference sequence). V lost 4 bases and J 2 bases, leaving 9 bases between the germline ends. This CDR3 spans 14 amino acids. The table came from immunoSEQ multiplex PCR; TCRdb's copy has only in-frame clones and leaves some out. This table has 360,000 or so clones, about 90% appearing once. The V gene is TRBV19, the J gene TRBJ1-5; weak D call: TRBD1 (5 bases). Material for sequencing was PBMCs or T cells enriched from blood (not recorded which). This receptor was taken from a woman under 40 who had been exposed to COVID-19. In nucleotides, the CDR3 is TGTGCCAGTAGTAACCAGGGCGGCAATCAGCCCCAGCATTTT. This gives the protein CASSNQGGNQPQHF.